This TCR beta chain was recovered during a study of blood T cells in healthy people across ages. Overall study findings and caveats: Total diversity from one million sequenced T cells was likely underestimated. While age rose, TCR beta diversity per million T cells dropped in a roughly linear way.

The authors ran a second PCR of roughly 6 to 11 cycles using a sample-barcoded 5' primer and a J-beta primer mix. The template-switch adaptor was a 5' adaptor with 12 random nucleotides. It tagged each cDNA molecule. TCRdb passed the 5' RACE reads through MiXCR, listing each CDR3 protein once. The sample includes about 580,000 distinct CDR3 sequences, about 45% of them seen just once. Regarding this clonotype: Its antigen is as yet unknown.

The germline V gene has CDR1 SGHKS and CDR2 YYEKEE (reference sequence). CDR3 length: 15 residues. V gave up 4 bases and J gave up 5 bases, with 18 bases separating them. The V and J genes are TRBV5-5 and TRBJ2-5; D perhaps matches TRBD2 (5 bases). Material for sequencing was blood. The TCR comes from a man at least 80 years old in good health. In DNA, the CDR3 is TGTGCCAGCAGCCTCCACACCTCCGGGGTTGAGACCCAGTACTTC. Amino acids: CASSLHTSGVETQYF.